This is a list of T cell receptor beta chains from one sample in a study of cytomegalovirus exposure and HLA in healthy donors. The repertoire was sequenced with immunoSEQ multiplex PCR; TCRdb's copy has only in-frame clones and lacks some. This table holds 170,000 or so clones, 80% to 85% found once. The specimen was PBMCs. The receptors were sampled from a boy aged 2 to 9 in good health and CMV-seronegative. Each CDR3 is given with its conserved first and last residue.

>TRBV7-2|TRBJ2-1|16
CASTSRLSSSYNEQFF
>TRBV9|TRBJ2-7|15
CASSVGGRGTYEQYF
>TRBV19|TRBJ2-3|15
CASSTGGASTDTQYF
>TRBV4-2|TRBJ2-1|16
CASSQGRLVGGNEQFF
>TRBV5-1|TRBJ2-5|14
CASSPRGDDETQYF
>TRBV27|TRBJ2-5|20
CASSLYYSFGQGGSEETQYF
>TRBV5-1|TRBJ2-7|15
CASSFLTGENYEQYF
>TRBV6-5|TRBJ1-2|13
CASSRQAFYGYTF
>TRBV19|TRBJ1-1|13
CAAGDTLNTEAFF
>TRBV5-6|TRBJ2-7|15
CASSYGTSGSNEQYF
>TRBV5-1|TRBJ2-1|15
CASSFSGRALDEQFF
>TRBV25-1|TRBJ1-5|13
CASSTGGEQPQHF
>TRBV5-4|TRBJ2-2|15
CASSSGNPNTGELFF
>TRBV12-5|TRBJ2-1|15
CASGLVLAAYNEQFF
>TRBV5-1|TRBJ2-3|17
CASSLRRESPITDTQYF
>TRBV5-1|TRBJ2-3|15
CASSPGQGIADTQYF
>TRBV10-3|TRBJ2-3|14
CAISGREGADTQYF
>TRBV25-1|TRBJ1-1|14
CASSIATGKGEAFF
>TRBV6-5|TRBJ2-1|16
CASSYFGTGMGGEQFF
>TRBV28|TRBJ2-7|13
CASSSGGPYEQYF
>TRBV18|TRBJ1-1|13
CASSPDRDNEAFF
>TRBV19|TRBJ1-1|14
CASSSRQGNTEAFF
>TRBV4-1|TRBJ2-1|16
CASSLESETAYNEQFF
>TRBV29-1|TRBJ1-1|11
CSVGGGTEAFF
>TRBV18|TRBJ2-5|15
CASSPRYSGEETQYF
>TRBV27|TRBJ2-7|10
CASLSYEQYF
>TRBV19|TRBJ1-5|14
CASNSRVSNQPQHF
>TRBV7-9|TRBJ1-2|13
CASSLGSDYGYTF
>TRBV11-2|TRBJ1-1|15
CASSQGDRILTEAFF
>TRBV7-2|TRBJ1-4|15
CASSYSGDGIEKLFF
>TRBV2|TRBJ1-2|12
CASWGGRGGYTF
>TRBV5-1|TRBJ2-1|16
CASSLALVDRASEQFF
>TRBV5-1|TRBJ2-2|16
CASSFTGGKNTGELFF
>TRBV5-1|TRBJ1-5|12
CASSSDRGPQHF
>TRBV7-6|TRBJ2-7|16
CASSSPVGGVDYEQYF
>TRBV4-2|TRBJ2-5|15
CASSQEGEGAETQYF
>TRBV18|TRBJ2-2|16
CASSPPGGRGAGELFF
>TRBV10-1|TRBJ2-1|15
CASSETGTYGGEQFF
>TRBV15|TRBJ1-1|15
CATSRDGRNADEAFF
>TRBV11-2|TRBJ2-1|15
CASSPSGRFDNEQFF